The T cell receptor beta chain described here comes from a study of blood T cell repertoires in COVID-19. The wider study: T cells, B-cell-depleted T cells, or PBMCs provided the cDNA or gDNA that served as material.

Germline CDR1 and CDR2: LNHNV and YYDKDF (reference sequence). The V gene end was trimmed by 2 bases and the J gene end by 1 base; junction bases not matched to a gene: 5. The CDR3 length is 16 residues. Profiled with immunoSEQ multiplex PCR; TCRdb holds only in-frame clones, not every one. The sample carries about 20,000 clones, 89% recorded once. The sample taken for sequencing was peripheral blood. The receptor was isolated from a human donor with active COVID-19. The donor label of this sample is uncertain. V is TRBV15 and J is TRBJ2-5; 9 nucleotides align to TRBD2. Written as DNA, the CDR3 is TGTGCCACCAGCAGATGGCCTAGCGGGGTCCAAGAGACCCAGTACTTC. As protein: CATSRWPSGVQETQYF.